The sequence of this TCR beta chain was determined in a study of blood T cell repertoires in COVID-19. Data came from immunoSEQ multiplex PCR; TCRdb stores just in-frame clones and leaves some out. The data show approximately 330,000 clones, roughly 90% seen once. The ends were cut back, 3 bases at V and 5 bases at J, with 14 bases in the middle. CDR1 is SGHNT and CDR2 is YENEEA in the germline V gene. CDR3 length equals 15 residues. Sequencing used peripheral blood. The clonotype comes from a man in his thirties or forties with COVID-19, enrolled during active disease. The chain couples TRBV11-3 to TRBJ2-1; D possibly corresponds to TRBD1 (6 bases). The CDR3 protein is CASSFLGASDNEQFF. CDR3 sequence (DNA): TGTGCCAGCAGCTTTTTGGGGGCGAGTGACAATGAGCAGTTCTTC.